This is a list of T cell receptor beta chains from one sample in a study of Ad26.COV2.S vaccination and SARS-CoV-2 variants. Sequencing used immunoSEQ multiplex PCR; TCRdb keeps in-frame clones, though not all of them. The table has 350,000 to 500,000 clones, about nine tenths seen once. This specimen consisted of peripheral blood, obtained in a trial of Ad26.COV2.S vaccine versus placebo. The receptors were sampled from a person between 18 and 65 years old who received the Ad26.COV2.S COVID-19 vaccine or a placebo. CDR3s include the opening cysteine and the closing phenylalanine or tryptophan. The D gene is left open where the match is weak. Clone size is stated in some rows and not others, as once, few, many or a class when expanded.

TRBJ2-7,TRBD2,-,TRBV6-4,CASSVSLAGGPGEQYF,TGTGCCAGCAGTGTCTCTCTAGCGGGAGGGCCCGGCGAGCAGTACTTC
TRBJ1-5,TRBD1,few,TRBV30,CAWSEGQSNQPQHF,TGTGCCTGGAGCGAGGGACAGAGCAATCAGCCCCAGCATTTT
TRBJ2-5,TRBD1,-,TRBV4-2,CASSQEGSLDREAETQYF,TGTGCCAGCAGCCAAGAGGGGAGCTTGGACAGGGAAGCAGAGACCCAGTACTTC
TRBJ2-1,TRBD2,-,TRBV15,CATSRDLGSGKHNEQFF,TGTGCCACCAGCAGAGATCTGGGTAGCGGGAAACACAATGAGCAGTTCTTC
TRBJ2-1,-,-,TRBV29-1,CSVEARRERYNEQFF,TGCAGCGTTGAAGCTCGGCGTGAACGGTACAATGAGCAGTTCTTC
TRBJ2-2,-,-,TRBV9,CASRLAATGELFF,TGTGCCAGCAGACTAGCAGCCACCGGGGAGCTGTTTTTT
TRBJ1-2,-,-,TRBV9,CASSVDRGTGGYTF,TGTGCCAGCAGCGTAGATAGGGGCACGGGAGGCTACACCTTC
TRBJ2-1,-,-,TRBV27,CASSPLRGPGYNEQFF,TGTGCCAGCAGTCCTCTCCGGGGGCCGGGGTACAATGAGCAGTTCTTC
TRBJ1-2,-,-,TRBV29-1,CSVELSGQTLNYGYTF,TGCAGCGTTGAATTGTCGGGACAAACACTCAACTATGGCTACACCTTC
TRBJ2-3,TRBD2,-,TRBV6-1,CASSEVGGRVDTQYF,TGTGCCAGCAGTGAAGTGGGAGGGAGGGTAGATACGCAGTATTTT
TRBJ2-2,TRBD1,-,TRBV19,CASSGRQGRRSSAGELFF,TGTGCCAGTAGTGGGCGACAGGGGAGGAGGAGTTCGGCCGGGGAGCTGTTTTTT
TRBJ2-1,TRBD2,-,TRBV4-3,CASSQVSGRAYNEQFF,TGCGCCAGCAGCCAAGTGAGCGGGAGGGCCTACAATGAGCAGTTCTTC
TRBJ1-6,-,-,TRBV14,CASSQAGFNSPLHF,TGTGCCAGCAGCCAAGCAGGGTTCAATTCACCCCTCCACTTT
TRBJ2-7,TRBD1,few,TRBV7-9,CASSLSAGTGVSEQYF,TGTGCCAGCAGCTTATCCGCCGGGACAGGGGTAAGCGAGCAGTACTTC
TRBJ2-7,-,-,TRBV27,CASSLSGAYEQYF,TGTGCCAGCAGTTTATCGGGTGCCTACGAGCAGTACTTC
TRBJ2-1,TRBD2,-,TRBV19,CASSKLAGGSNEQFF,TGTGCCAGTAGTAAACTAGCGGGAGGTTCCAATGAGCAGTTCTTC
TRBJ2-2,-,-,TRBV3-1/TRBV3-2,CASNSGQLTGELFF,TGTGCCAGCAACTCGGGACAACTCACCGGGGAGCTGTTTTTT
TRBJ2-3,-,-,TRBV28,CASSLSPSGSDTQYF,TGTGCCAGCAGTTTATCCCCCTCAGGATCAGATACGCAGTATTTT
TRBJ2-2,-,-,TRBV11-2,CASSLRGAGLNTGELFF,TGTGCCAGCAGCCTCAGGGGCGCGGGACTTAACACCGGGGAGCTGTTTTTT
TRBJ1-1,TRBD1,-,TRBV7-2,CASSLDPGGTEAFF,TGTGCCAGCAGCTTAGACCCAGGGGGCACTGAAGCTTTCTTT
TRBJ2-7,-,-,TRBV6-2/TRBV6-3,CASSYDREGEQYF,TGTGCCAGCAGTTATGACAGGGAGGGCGAGCAGTACTTC
TRBJ2-3,-,once,TRBV4-1,CASSQEGARDTQYF,TGCGCCAGCAGCCAAGAGGGGGCCAGGGATACGCAGTATTTT